The source of this TCR beta chain is a study of vaccination and CD4 T cells after COVID-19 (dated by TCRdb to between 2020 and 2023). With regard to the full study: SARS-CoV-2 positivity had been established in the convalescent patients by nasal swab PCR, and mild disease was recorded in some 10 of these patients and severe disease in one. Post-vaccine blood samples were obtained a median of approximately 74 days after the second vaccine dose, with a range of roughly 14 to 241 days. Two doses of either the Pfizer-BioNTech BNT162b2 vaccine (n=8) or the Moderna mRNA-1273 vaccine (n=2) were administered to participants. The spike-specific CD4+ TCR repertoire was compared before and after mRNA vaccination in fewer than eleven COVID-19 convalescent patients and several infection-naive healthy vaccine recipients. In the convalescent cohort there were six males and four females, among whom were two Hispanic individuals, seven Caucasians, two Asians and one multiracial person. Control cultures used a CEFX viral epitope pool as positive control, an HIV-1 Nef peptide pool as negative control, or no peptide. Overlapping spike peptide pools from SARS-CoV-2 and from the common cold coronaviruses HCoV-NL63, HCoV-OC43 and HCoV-229E were used as culture stimuli. Post-COVID blood samples were collected from convalescent patients a median of around 96 days after diagnosis, with a range of about 30 to 180 days. General study outcomes and caveats: An increase in the median number of SARS-CoV-2-reactive clonotypes from 20 to 25 after infection to approximately 41 after vaccination was observed, but the change was not found to be significant. In convalescent patients, a median roughly 88% of post-vaccine SARS-CoV-2-reactive clones were detected only after vaccination, suggesting vaccine-specific priming. Relatively few convalescent patients were included in the study, and early timepoints after natural infection were not analyzed. In convalescent patients, nearly all vaccine-specific clones (304 of 307) were found to be mono-reactive for SARS-CoV-2 spike rather than cross-reactive with common cold coronaviruses.

In its sample, this clonotype was seen a few times. Its antigen is still unknown. No per-base quality is available; no much larger clone lies one base away. The intended sense of this specimen's treatment or condition label: roughly 11-day PBMC culture with coronavirus spike peptide pools or control peptides (ViraFEST assay). To expand antigen-specific T cells with peptide pools and then pick out the expanded clonotypes through TCR sequencing, the study relied on the ViraFEST assay. The positive SARS-CoV-2 PCR tests of the convalescent patients were dated from March to December 2020, before the Alpha, Beta and Delta variants emerged in the United States. PBMCs were cultured at roughly 1.8 million per well in IMDM supplemented with 5% human AB serum and 8.5 to 10 IU/ml IL-2, with 10 ug/ml peptide pools added. On days 3 and 7, half of the culture medium was replaced with fresh IL-2-containing medium. Once the cells had been in culture for around ten days, the EasySep CD4+ T cell isolation kit was used to isolate CD4+ T cells by negative selection. Ficoll-Paque Plus gradient centrifugation was used to isolate PBMCs from whole blood, and the isolated PBMCs were then either used fresh or cryopreserved at -140C. Each culture condition was generally run in triplicate wells.

The library was generated by PCR. TCR sequencing of DNA from cultured CD4+ T cells used the Oncomine TCR Beta short-read assay at the Johns Hopkins FTIC core. The QIAamp micro DNA kit was used to extract genomic DNA from the cultured CD4+ T cells. Oncomine TCR Beta libraries made from cultured CD4+ T cells were pooled using unique dual indexes and sequenced on an Illumina iSeq 100. The study's processing was this. Non-productive sequences were filtered out, and CDR3s that did not start with C, did not end with F or W, or were shorter than 7 amino acids were discarded. The MANAFEST web application identified antigen-specific clonotypes by comparing peptide-stimulated wells against reference wells and other culture wells. For a clone to be called positive, the clone needed an FDR below 0.05, an odds ratio above 5, and a productive frequency above 0.1% in at least two of three replicate wells. Clonotypes that were significantly expanded in both SARS-CoV-2 spike wells and at least one common cold coronavirus spike condition were defined as cross-reactive. Using R version 3.6.1, CDR3 homology was evaluated through Levenshtein distances (stringdist) along with unrooted phylogenetic trees (ape). TCRdb ran its own pipeline on the public reads, namely fastp trimming at Q25 and MiXCR clone calling, and kept in-frame beta chains. CDR3 protein duplicates are merged, each entry listing the most common genes and DNA. Clone size and V and J calls follow TCRdb, not the original study. The sample table lists more than 4,500 distinct CDR3 sequences, about 46% of them with a count of one. The ten largest clones capture 25% to 35% of the sample.

Sequencing input: CD4+ T cells from blood, cultured in vitro. This TCR came from a human donor who had recovered from COVID-19.

The CDR3 here reads CSATRDSNQPQHF. The DNA is as follows: TGCAGTGCTACCAGGGATAGCAATCAGCCCCAGCATTTT. The chain joins TRBV20-1 to TRBJ1-5; a tentative D match to TRBD1 spans 5 bases. The germline V gene encodes CDR1 DFQATT and CDR2 SNEGSKA (reference sequence). At the junction V is shortened by 4 bases and J by 0 bases, with 7 bases in between. From the cysteine through the phenylalanine, the CDR3 covers 13 amino acids. The CDR3 DNA has 39 bases and is translated from base 1.